The 25 T cell receptor beta chains below were found in one sample sequenced in a study of glioma-infiltrating T cells after dendritic cell vaccination (dated by TCRdb to the mid-2010s). The library was made by the immunoSEQ multiplex PCR assay. TCRdb mirrors the immuneACCESS table, restricted to in-frame sequences. Some clones are absent from its copies; in checked studies, under half trace to an unresolved V gene, and the reason for the others is unknown. The table for this sample lists approximately 64,000 clones; about 81% of them were counted only once. The leading ten clones occupy about 10% of the sample. Source: blood, taken before dendritic cell vaccination. These receptors all stem from a human donor with glioblastoma.

The V gene is TRBV28, the J gene TRBJ1-2; D unclear. Germline V lookup: CDR1 MDHEN, CDR2 SYDVKM. This CDR3 contains 14 residues. Deletions cut 3 bases from V and 9 bases from J, with 17 bases between. CDR3 DNA sequence: TGTGCCAGCAGTTTTACATCAAAGGCAGGAAGCTACACCTTC. Translating gives CASSFTSKAGSYTF.

The genes are TRBV2 and TRBJ1-2; 9 bases agree with TRBD1. CDR1 is SNHLY, CDR2 FYNNEI, per germline. CDR3 size: 15 residues. With V trimmed by 1 base and J by 8 bases, 8 bases remained unmatched. The chain's CDR3 is CASSEGTGVRGGYTF. The CDR3 DNA follows: TGTGCCAGCAGTGAAGGGACAGGGGTACGGGGGGGCTACACCTTC.

This clone was seen just once. The V gene is TRBV6-1, the J gene TRBJ2-7, with D unclear. The length of the CDR3 is 11 residues. V lost 2 bases and J lost 4, with 3 bases in between. Germline values: CDR1 MNHNS, CDR2 SASEGT. The CDR3 sequence is CASSELYEQYF. The CDR3 region has the DNA TGTGCCAGCAGTGAACTTTACGAGCAGTACTTC.

The rearrangement uses TRBV28 and TRBJ2-1, with 10 positions matching TRBD1. Germline CDR1 reads MDHEN; CDR2 reads SYDVKM. CDR3 length: 15 amino acids. V lost 0 bases to trimming and J lost 6 bases; unmatched junction nucleotides: 2. The DNA for the CDR3 is TGTGCCAGCAGTTTATGGGGGGACAGGGGCAATGAGCAGTTCTTC. It encodes CASSLWGDRGNEQFF.

This chain links TRBV18 with TRBJ2-7, with TRBD2 identical over 10 bases. Germline V gene sequence: CDR1 KGHSH, CDR2 LQKENI. The CDR3 loop spans 16 amino acids. The J segment lost 0 bases and the V segment lost 1 base, leaving 3 bases of the junction unmatched. This chain's CDR3 is CASSPQLAGTSYEQYF. The CDR3 DNA follows: TGTGCCAGCTCACCACAACTAGCGGGGACCTCCTACGAGCAGTACTTC. Based on the CDR3 plus reference TRBV18 and TRBJ2-7, the full variable domain is NAGVMQNPRHLVRRRGQEARLRCSPMKGHSHVYWYRQLPEEGLKFMVYLQKENIIDESGMPKERFSAEFPKEGPSILRIQQVVRGDSAAYFCASSPQLAGTSYEQYFGPGTRLTVT.

The chain carries TRBV14 and TRBJ1-2; 10 bases agree with TRBD1. CDR3 size: 14 residues. Trimming at V came to 1 base and at J to 11 bases, leaving 7 bases not matched to a gene. Germline CDR1 and CDR2: SGHDN and FVKESK. The CDR3, as DNA: TGTGCCAGCAGCCAAGCGACAGGGGGCGCAAGGTACACCTTC. It codes for CASSQATGGARYTF. Combining the CDR3 with reference TRBV14 and TRBJ1-2 gives the whole variable domain EAGVTQFPSHSVIEKGQTVTLRCDPISGHDNLYWYRRVMGKEIKFLLHFVKESKQDESGMPNNRFLAERTGGTYSTLKVQPAELEDSGVYFCASSQATGGARYTFGSGTRLTVV.

The chain uses TRBV15 and TRBJ2-3; TRBD1 is a possible D gene (5 bases). Germline V gene lookup returns CDR1 LNHNV and CDR2 YYDKDF (reference sequence). Trimming cost V 0 bases and J 2 bases, with 12 bases left between them. The CDR3 contains 16 residues. The CDR3 region has the DNA TGTGCCACCAGCAGAGAAGGGGTCAGGGCCACAGATACGCAGTATTTT. Translated: CATSREGVRATDTQYF.

J is TRBJ2-3 and V is TRBV5-5, with 7 bases identical to TRBD2. V shed 1 base and J 5 bases; nucleotides not matched to a gene: 1. Germline CDR1 and CDR2: SGHKS and YYEKEE (reference sequence). This CDR3 has 13 residues. The CDR3 DNA is TGTGCCAGCAGCTTGCCTAGCGGAGATACGCAGTATTTT. The encoded protein is CASSLPSGDTQYF.

This chain links TRBV27 with TRBJ1-2; unclear D gene. V lost 8 bases and J 2 bases, leaving 12 bases between the germline ends. In germline, CDR1 is MNHEY, CDR2 SMNVEV (reference sequence). This CDR3 is 13 amino acids long. CDR3 in amino acids: CASGGTRNYGYTF. CDR3 DNA: TGTGCCAGCGGAGGTACAAGAAACTATGGCTACACCTTC.

This clone was detected only a few times. The chain employs TRBV4-1 and TRBJ1-3, with a tentative D call TRBD1 (6 bases). Trimming took off 0 bases at V and 8 bases at J, with 17 bases between the two ends. The length of the CDR3 is 16 residues. From germline, CDR1 is MGHRA and CDR2 YSYEKL. DNA for the CDR3: TGCGCCAGCAGCCAAGATTTCGCGGCAGGGGTATACACCATATATTTT. Its translation is CASSQDFAAGVYTIYF.

The rearrangement uses TRBV6-5 and TRBJ2-7, with D possibly matching TRBD1 (6 bases). Germline V lookup: CDR1 MNHEY, CDR2 SVGAGI. CDR3 size: 15 residues. The germline V and J ends were trimmed by 0 bases and 1 base, with 10 bases remaining between them. The CDR3 loop reads CASSYSGTYSYEQYF. DNA for the CDR3: TGTGCCAGCAGTTACTCGGGGACATATTCCTACGAGCAGTACTTC.

This clone was seen just once. V usage is TRBV18 and J usage is TRBJ1-5; D remains unclear. Trimming stripped 0 bases from V and 1 base from J, with 13 bases between. Germline-derived CDR1 and CDR2 are KGHSH and LQKENI. The CDR3 sequence is 17 residues long. In DNA form, the CDR3 reads TGTGCCAGCTCACCACCTTTCACGGGGAGAAGCAATCAGCCCCAGCATTTT. It codes for CASSPPFTGRSNQPQHF.

The chain combines TRBV6-6 with TRBJ2-2, with D maybe TRBD2 (6 bases). Germline CDR1 reads MNHNY; CDR2 reads SVGAGI (reference sequence). The CDR3 is 15 amino acids. V was trimmed by 5 bases and J by 1 base, leaving 11 bases between them. DNA of the CDR3: TGTGCCAGCAGTGCTAGAGCGGGGAACACCGGGGAGCTGTTTTTT. This sequence encodes CASSARAGNTGELFF.

The chain has TRBV4-1 and TRBJ2-2; perhaps TRBD1 as D (6 bases). V gave up 5 bases and J gave up 1 base, with 8 bases separating them. This CDR3 has 14 amino acids. The germline V gene encodes CDR1 MGHRA and CDR2 YSYEKL. The CDR3 sequence is CASSSGQNTGELFF. CDR3 sequence (DNA): TGCGCCAGCAGCTCGGGACAGAACACCGGGGAGCTGTTTTTT.

The chain recombines TRBV6-6 with TRBJ2-7, with 8 bases that match TRBD1. The trim removed 1 base at V and 2 bases at J, leaving 1 base unmatched. Germline V lookup: CDR1 MNHNY, CDR2 SVGAGI (reference sequence). The CDR3 extends over 14 amino acids. CDR3 protein: CASSYLGQAYEQYF. CDR3 DNA: TGTGCCAGCAGTTACTTGGGACAGGCCTACGAGCAGTACTTC.

This clone was detected only once. The rearrangement joins TRBV6-6 to TRBJ2-7; tentatively, D is TRBD2 (5 bases). The CDR3 spans 14 residues. V was trimmed by 0 bases and J by 5 bases, leaving 11 bases between them. Per the germline V gene, CDR1 is MNHNY and CDR2 is SVGAGI (reference sequence). CDR3 DNA sequence: TGTGCCAGCAGTTACTCGAGAGGGATCGACGAGCAGTACTTC. Translated: CASSYSRGIDEQYF.

This sequence joins TRBV30 and TRBJ1-4; a weak D match, TRBD1 (6 bases). Trimming left V 2 bases short and J 2 bases short, with 12 bases between. The germline gives CDR1 GTSNPN, CDR2 SVGIG (reference sequence). This CDR3 has 15 residues. The CDR3 coding sequence is TGTGCCTGGAGTTCTTCAGGGGTGACTAATGAAAAACTGTTTTTT. This codes for CAWSSSGVTNEKLFF.

This clone was counted once. The genes are TRBV6-1 and TRBJ1-1; D is perhaps TRBD1 (5 bases). V was pared by 6 bases and J by 0 bases, with 14 bases between. Germline CDR1 is MNHNS and CDR2 is SASEGT. This CDR3 is 15 amino acids long. CDR3 bases: TGTGCCAGCAGAGCTTCAGGGCTCATGAACACTGAAGCTTTCTTT. Residues: CASRASGLMNTEAFF.

The chain is built from TRBV18 and TRBJ1-1; D is possibly TRBD1 (5 bases). There are 14 residues in the CDR3. The germline V gene has CDR1 KGHSH and CDR2 LQKENI. Trimming removed 3 bases from V and 5 bases from J, with 13 bases in between. The CDR3 is CASSPTRGGTEAFF. CDR3 nucleotides: TGTGCCAGCTCACCGACACGCGGGGGGACTGAAGCTTTCTTT.

The chain employs TRBV28 and TRBJ1-2, with a weak D call TRBD1 (6 bases). Looked up from germline, CDR1 is MDHEN and CDR2 is SYDVKM. Trimming removed 6 bases at V and 4 bases at J, with 21 bases between. CDR3 length: 16 residues. CDR3 bases: TGTGCCAGCAGCCCGCCCGCGGACAGTGGGGCCTATGGCTACACCTTC. Translation gives CASSPPADSGAYGYTF.

The chain recombines TRBV7-9 with TRBJ2-1; 8 bases align to TRBD1. CDR3 length: 15 amino acids. CDR1 and CDR2 from the germline V gene are SEHNR and FQNEAQ (reference sequence). J was trimmed by 6 bases and V by 4 bases; bases with no gene match: 8. CDR3 sequence reads: CASSWVGTGSNEQFF. CDR3 DNA: TGTGCCAGCAGCTGGGTCGGGACAGGCTCCAATGAGCAGTTCTTC.

Here the CDR3 DNA reads TGTGCCAGCAGCCCTCAGCGGGGGGCCCGGGACGAGCAGTACTTC. This encodes CASSPQRGARDEQYF. The chain is built from TRBV5-4 and TRBJ2-7, with 9 bases identical to TRBD2. The CDR3 extends over 15 amino acids. Trimming took 4 bases from V and 5 from J; bases not matched to a gene: 10. CDR1 and CDR2 from the germline V gene are SGHNT and YYREEE (reference sequence).

This clone came up a few times. This rearrangement joins TRBV28 to TRBJ1-3; unclear D gene. The germline V and J ends were trimmed by 3 bases and 2 bases, with 14 bases remaining between them. CDR3 length: 16 residues. CDR1 and CDR2 (germline): MDHEN, SYDVKM. The CDR3 reads CASSFRLARTGNTIYF. The CDR3, as DNA: TGTGCCAGCAGTTTCCGACTCGCCCGTACTGGAAACACCATATATTTT.

The chain couples TRBV7-9 to TRBJ2-7; 7 bases align to TRBD2. The CDR3 runs to 14 residues. Germline values: CDR1 SEHNR, CDR2 FQNEAQ (reference sequence). Trimming took 4 bases from V and 2 from J; bases not matched to a gene: 5. CDR3 bases: TGTGCCAGCAGCTCCAGCGGGGTTGCCTACGAGCAGTACTTC. Translating gives CASSSSGVAYEQYF.

This clone was counted a single time. The chain joins TRBV7-6 to TRBJ2-7, with unresolved D. Germline V gene sequence: CDR1 SGHVS, CDR2 FNYEAQ. The CDR3 spans 13 residues. Trimming shortened V by 1 base and J by 6 bases, and 10 bases separated the two germline ends. In DNA form, the CDR3 reads TGTGCCAGCAGCTTAGGTACAGTCGGCGAGCAGTACTTC. Its protein is CASSLGTVGEQYF.